This T cell receptor beta chain was sequenced in a study of shared clonotypes between healthy human individuals. Across the study: The donors, a couple of women and a few men, were aged 18 to 49.

This clone was detected once. J gave up 4 bases and V 5 bases, and 8 bases lay outside the gene matches. This CDR3 is 16 amino acids long. Germline CDR1 SGHTA, CDR2 FQGNSA. Each sample came from a Caucasian adult donor living in Nashville, Tennessee. Repertoires were generated with immunoSEQ multiplex PCR, while TCRdb's copy carries only in-frame clones and drops some. The sample records over a million clones, roughly 96% being singletons. The sequencing input was naive CD4+ T cells sorted from blood. Subset reported: CD45RA+ positively selected. This sequence was found in a man aged 25 to 40 in good health. This chain connects TRBV7-2 to TRBJ2-1, with 10 nucleotides matching TRBD2. The CDR3 DNA reads as TGTGCCAGCAGCAGAGGAGCGGGAGGGGAATACAATGAGCAGTTCTTC. Translation: CASSRGAGGEYNEQFF.